These 5 T cell receptor beta chains originate from one sample sequenced in a study of T cells in Graves' hyperthyroidism and ophthalmopathy. What was amplified from RNA transcripts were TCR beta CDR3 regions. The TCR CDR3 first-round RT-PCR relied on the HTBI primer set. TCRdb ran MiXCR on the multiplex PCR reads and lists one entry per CDR3 protein. There are some 500,000 distinct CDR3 sequences in the sample; 15% to 20% occur only once, and less than 30% lies in the top ten. The sample comprised blood. Receptors were obtained from a woman in her twenties or thirties with Graves' ophthalmopathy.

The J gene is TRBJ2-7, the V gene TRBV28; D may be TRBD2 (7 bases). V lost 6 bases, J lost 5 bases, and 11 bases lay in between. Germline V gene lookup returns CDR1 MDHEN and CDR2 SYDVKM. The CDR3 runs 12 residues. The CDR3 is CASRTGRDEQYF. DNA for the CDR3: TGTGCCAGCAGAACAGGGAGGGACGAGCAGTACTTC.

Concerning this clonotype: A read error is possible here, since a much larger clone lies one base away. No conserved phenylalanine or tryptophan ends this CDR3, so it is likely a read error. This sequence joins TRBV2 and TRBJ1-2; no reliable D call. There are 14 residues in the CDR3. V lost 4 bases and J 2 bases, leaving 11 bases between the germline ends. The V gene's germline CDR1 is SNHLY and CDR2 FYNNEI. This CDR3 is CASSAPTENYGYTV. For the CDR3, the DNA is TGTGCCAGCAGTGCCCCAACAGAGAACTATGGCTACACCGTC.

This clonotype was observed a handful of times. The chain joins TRBV7-8 to TRBJ2-6; 13 nucleotides match TRBD2. The J segment lost 3 bases and the V segment lost 6 bases, leaving 8 bases of the junction unmatched. In germline, CDR1 is SGHVS, CDR2 FQNEAQ. The CDR3 sequence is 18 residues long. The CDR3 protein is CASRRIGLAGDGANVLTF. For the CDR3, the DNA is TGTGCCAGCAGGCGCATCGGACTAGCGGGAGATGGGGCCAACGTCCTGACTTTC.

This clonotype was observed many times. The chain combines TRBV7-8 with TRBJ2-7; D remains ambiguous. Trimming shortened V by 1 base and J by 2 bases, and 9 bases separated the two germline ends. This CDR3 has 14 residues. Germline V gene data show CDR1 as SGHVS and CDR2 as FQNEAQ. The DNA of the CDR3 is TGTGCCAGCAGCTTAGAGCTAGTCGCCTACGAGCAGTACTTC. This gives the protein CASSLELVAYEQYF.

The table lists this clonotype with many counts. This chain uses TRBV30 with TRBJ1-1; D unclear. From germline, CDR1 is GTSNPN and CDR2 SVGIG (reference sequence). With 5 bases removed from V and 4 bases from J, the gap between germline ends came to 11 bases. CDR3 length: 12 amino acids. CDR3 in amino acids: CAWGGSLTEAFF. In DNA, the CDR3 is TGTGCCTGGGGAGGGTCCCTCACTGAAGCTTTCTTT.